Here is one TCR beta chain with its context. This clonotype was observed at least ten times. The antigen it binds to is not known. No base-level quality is on record; no much larger clone is a single base apart. This specimen belongs to a study of post-analysis software for immune sequencing data (dated by TCRdb to 2014 to 2015). Notes on the research overall: Recorded disease courses included relapsing-remitting, secondary progressive and progressive-relapsing multiple sclerosis, with some patients lacking subtype annotation. A subset of samples was prepared in parallel using single-end sample barcoding, then pooled and co-amplified after Illumina adapter ligation. The patient repertoires were compared against approximately eleven previously published healthy control repertoires obtained from donors aged about 6 to 26 years. The paper's findings and limits, for the study overall: Direct clustering with F measure showed strong co-clustering of samples prepared in the same batch, prompting a batch-effect correction. The control group was slightly older than the multiple sclerosis patient group. Significantly higher frequencies in patients than in controls were found for roughly 5 TRBV segments, including TRBV5-6, TRBV5-1 and TRBV20-1. Normalized Chao1 diversity was significantly lower in multiple sclerosis patients than controls, suggesting substantial peripheral T-cell clonal expansion.

TCR beta repertoires were profiled from peripheral blood of 13 young patients with multiple sclerosis to demonstrate the VDJtools post-analysis software. The multiple sclerosis patients were children and adolescents ranging in age from 6 to 15 years. Sequences KGHDR (CDR1) and SFDVKD (CDR2) are obtained from the germline V gene. The junction carries 6 bases between V and J, which are trimmed by 5 bases and 1 base respectively. The CDR3 holds 13 amino acids from the cysteine to the phenylalanine. Kept here is only the CDR3 DNA, which spans 39 bases and is read in frame from base 1. The library was prepared using PCR. Sequencing instrument: Illumina HiSeq 2500. Unique molecular identifiers were incorporated into TCR beta cDNA libraries to reduce PCR and sequencing biases. Every 1 to 10 million input T cells yielded approximately 500,000 cDNA molecules, meaning each molecule approximated one T cell. The patient libraries were prepared and sequenced using the same protocol as the earlier healthy control dataset. Samples belonging to the same batch were prepared together, multiplexed and sequenced on a shared HiSeq lane. Per the source publication's procedure: MIGEC handled the raw barcoded reads, throwing out single-read molecular identifier groups before consensus assembly and CDR3 extraction. Clonotype tables were post-analysed with VDJtools, and diversity was normalized by down-sampling all datasets to the smallest sample size. In repertoire overlap clustering, CDR3 amino acid sequences, but not nucleotide sequences, were matched to correct batch-related cross-sample contamination. Using fastp at Q25 and MiXCR, TCRdb reprocessed the public reads and kept productive beta chains. CDR3 protein sequences are deduplicated, and each keeps its most common genes and DNA. TCRdb, not the authors, supplied the V and J calls. The sample contains roughly 170,000 distinct CDR3 sequences, approximately 28% of them found a single time. The top ten constitute 1.5% of the sample.

This sequence was found in a girl aged 10 to 17 with multiple sclerosis. Sequenced material: blood. The sequence is built from TRBV24-1 and TRBJ2-3, with the D gene uncertain. The nucleotides read TGTGCCACCAGTGTCGGACGCACAGATACGCAGTATTTT. This is translated as CATSVGRTDTQYF.